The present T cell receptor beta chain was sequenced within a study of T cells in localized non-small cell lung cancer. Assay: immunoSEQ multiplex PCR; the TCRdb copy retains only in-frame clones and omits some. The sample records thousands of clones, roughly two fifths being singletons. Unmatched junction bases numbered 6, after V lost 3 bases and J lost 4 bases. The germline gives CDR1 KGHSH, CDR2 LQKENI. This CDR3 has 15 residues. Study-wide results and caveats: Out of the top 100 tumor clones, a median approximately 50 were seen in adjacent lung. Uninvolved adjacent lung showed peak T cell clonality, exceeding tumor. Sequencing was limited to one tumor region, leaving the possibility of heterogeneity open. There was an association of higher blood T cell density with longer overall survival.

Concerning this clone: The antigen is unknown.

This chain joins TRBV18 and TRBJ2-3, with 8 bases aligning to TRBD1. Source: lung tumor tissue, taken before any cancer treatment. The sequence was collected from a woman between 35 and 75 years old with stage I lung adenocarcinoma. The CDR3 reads CASSPPTGAADTQYF. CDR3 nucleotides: TGTGCCAGCTCACCGCCGACAGGGGCTGCAGATACGCAGTATTTT.